A single T cell receptor (beta chain) is shown here with its context. Which antigen it targets is not known. No base quality information exists; no much larger clone differs at one position. The Quick-DNA Microprep Kit was used to extract genomic DNA from the sorted cells. Amplification of TCRbeta DNA was done with the immunoSEQ hsTCRbeta kit, following the protocol from the manufacturer. TCRbeta libraries were sequenced on an Illumina MiSeq instrument. The authors' pipeline ran thus. Removing out-of-frame sequences left under 2.5 million distinct TCRbeta sequences, an average of approximately 61,000 per individual. Each individual was scored using the number of 164 previously reported CMV-associated TCRbeta sequences that the individual carried and the total number of productive distinct TCRbeta sequences. A beta-binomial model was reimplemented in Python, and scikit-learn random forests with default parameters were trained on US cohort data. Classifier performance on the Belgian cohort was reported as the median AUC with percentile confidence intervals calculated over 10,000 bootstrap iterations. What TCRdb holds here is the immuneACCESS table cut down to in-frame rearrangements. Part of the clones is not present; checked against another copy, under half of the missing clones reflect an unresolved V gene, and the others are unexplained. The V and J calls and clone size are taken from that table; D and trimming were inferred from the DNA. This sample comprises approximately 47,000 clones, roughly 80% of them detected only once. Clones ranked in the top ten supply 0.75% to 1% of the sample.

The entry originates in a study of memory CD4+ T cells and cytomegalovirus serostatus (dated 2019 in TCRdb). Regarding the research as a whole: The cohort comprised about 33 healthy Belgian adults, 9 CMV seropositive and 24 CMV seronegative. The study sequenced CD4+ memory TCRbeta repertoires of a Belgian cohort with known cytomegalovirus serostatus to replicate a published TCR-based CMV serostatus classifier.

Taken from cysteine to phenylalanine, the CDR3 has 13 residues. Left in the record is the CDR3 DNA by itself, 39 bases read in frame from the first base. V and J lose 4 bases and 1 base, and a span of 7 bases separates them. Reading the germline V gene gives CDR1 KGHSH and CDR2 LQKENI. A FACSAria II was used to sort memory CD4+ T cells, defined as single viable CD3+CD4+CD8-CD45RO+ cells. To determine CMV serostatus, a Roche Elecsys assay was used that detects serum IgG against CMV pp150, pp28, p38 and p52. Once the samples were thawed, total CD4+ T cells were enriched through positive selection using CD4 magnetic microbeads. The samples came from a different study that was designed specifically to examine the CD4+ T cell memory repertoire. Peripheral blood mononuclear cells were isolated and cryopreserved according to standard operating procedures, and serum was stored at -80 degrees C. The staining relied on CD3-PerCP (BW264/56), CD4-APC (RPA-T4), CD45RO-PE (UCHT1) and CD8-Pacific Orange (3B5) antibodies, and Sytox blue was used to exclude non-viable cells.

Paper-wide results and their limitations: Results were interpreted as suggesting that the CMV-associated TCR signature is largely present in the CD4+ memory repertoire. Of over 150 previously reported CMV-associated TCRbeta sequences, some 73 appeared in the CD4+ memory repertoires, each in one to five individuals. Unlike the original study, which covered naive and memory CD4+ and CD8+ populations, the Belgian study sequenced only CD4+CD45RO+ memory cells. The original-framework classifier achieved a median bootstrapped AUC of about 0.95 with a 95% CI of 0.76-1.00 on the Belgian cohort. CMV serostatus prediction reached a median bootstrapped AUC of roughly 0.96 with the original framework and roughly 0.9 with a US-trained random forest.

This receptor was taken from an adult in good health and CMV-seronegative. This chain joins TRBV18 to TRBJ2-5, with the identity of the D gene unclear. Sequencing used memory CD4+ T cells from blood. The sequenced DNA is TGTGCCAGCTCACAACAGCGCCAAGAGACCCAGTACTTC. It encodes CASSQQRQETQYF.